Given below is one TCR beta chain in context. What it binds is unknown. Between the trimmed V and J ends, which lost 6 bases and 2 bases, there was a span of 7 bases. Looked up from germline, CDR1 is LNHDA and CDR2 is SQIVND (reference sequence). The CDR3 consists of 13 residues. This sample was included in a study of T cell repertoires in cytomegalovirus infection. About the study: Epitope selection comprised recently identified HLA-C-restricted CMV epitopes and well-studied HLA-B-restricted CMV epitopes. Indicated by public TCR beta signatures were CMV infection and matching HLA type.

Broader study findings: Of the TCR beta families, the public ones yielded a cumulative frequency that identified carriers of CMV plus the relevant HLA. Within the response measured ex vivo, HLA-C-restricted CMV-specific TCR beta clonotypes were dominant.

TCRdb recomputed calls from the reads with MiXCR, one row per CDR3 protein. The sample includes 570,000 or so distinct CDR3 sequences, around 40% of them seen just once. The receptor's source is a human donor in good health (CMV status not recorded). Some clones in this sample may be carry-over from other donors' samples. V is TRBV19 and J is TRBJ1-4; D not resolved. This specimen consisted of cultured PBMCs, obtained from culture after CMV antigen stimulation. This CDR3 reads CASRRRTNEKLFF. CDR3 DNA: TGTGCCAGTAGGCGGCGTACTAATGAAAAACTGTTTTTT.